The entry that follows covers one TCR beta chain sequence. Its antigen is not identified. The data derive from a study of T cell repertoires in ileal Crohn's disease. Study-level background: Median disease duration was about 8.5 years; about 35% smoked at surgery. Points from the study as a whole: Clonality above 26.8% at surgery always came with endoscopic recurrence.

Data came from immunoSEQ multiplex PCR; TCRdb stores just in-frame clones and leaves some out. Here the sample spans some 14,000 clones, approximately 81% being singletons. The TCR sequence derives from an adult with Crohn's disease. The sequenced sample consisted of ileal tissue.

CDR3: CAWSDAGANEKLFF. The CDR3 region has the DNA TGTGCCTGGAGTGACGCTGGGGCCAATGAAAAACTGTTTTTT. This chain uses TRBV30 with TRBJ1-4, with D maybe TRBD1 (5 bases). Per germline, CDR1 GTSNPN and CDR2 SVGIG (reference sequence). V lost 1 base, J lost 5 bases, and 11 bases lay in between. The CDR3 has 14 amino acids.